This T cell receptor (beta chain) was captured in a study of control samples from healthy donors and cancer patients. The data were produced by immunoSEQ multiplex PCR, yet TCRdb's version contains in-frame clones alone and is incomplete. This sample contains about 190,000 clones. V was cut by 4 bases and J by 5 bases, with 10 bases left in between. This CDR3 is 14 amino acids long. Germline V gene lookup returns CDR1 SGHNT and CDR2 YYREEE (reference sequence). The V call is TRBV5-4, the J call TRBJ1-6, with no clear D. The receptor was derived from a woman aged 25 to 39 in good health. The source material was blood. This CDR3 is CASSPEYDNSPLHF. DNA of the CDR3: TGTGCCAGCAGCCCCGAATACGATAATTCACCCCTCCACTTT. The full variable domain, its missing parts supplied by reference TRBV5-4 and TRBJ1-6, is ETGVTQSPTHLIKTRGQQVTLRCSSQSGHNTVSWYQQALGQGPQFIFQYYREEENGRGNFPPRFSGLQFPNYSSELNVNALELDDSALYLCASSPEYDNSPLHFGNGTRLTVT.